This is a list of T cell receptor beta chains from one sample in a study of beta chain features in type 1 diabetes. Assay used: immunoSEQ multiplex PCR; TCRdb lists only in-frame clones, some missing. The sample includes 500,000 to 650,000 clones, 9.5% to 15% seen only once; the top ten take more than 0.09%. Sequencing used naive CD4+ T cells from blood. These receptors all come from a man aged 30-40 years with type 1 diabetes. The CDR3 runs from the conserved cysteine through the conserved F or W. Each record gives: V gene, CDR3 length, clone size, D gene, J gene, CDR3 protein, CDR3 DNA. A D gene is named only where the DNA matches it firmly. Clone size, where shown, is once, few, many, or a class for clones that have expanded.

TRBV6-5	15	NA	NA	TRBJ1-2	CASSYSPRGYSGYTF	TGTGCCAGCAGTTACTCCCCGCGGGGGTATAGTGGCTACACCTTC
TRBV7-9	15	NA	NA	TRBJ1-5	CASSLGKGGDQPQHF	TGTGCCAGCAGCTTAGGCAAGGGGGGCGATCAGCCCCAGCATTTT
TRBV30	10	NA	NA	TRBJ1-6	CAVDRRPLHF	TGTGCCGTGGATCGGAGGCCCCTCCACTTT
TRBV5-4	11	few	NA	TRBJ2-1	CASSRQNEQFF	TGTGCCAGCAGTCGACAGAATGAGCAGTTCTTC
TRBV9	13	NA	NA	TRBJ1-5	CASSSSPQQPQHF	TGTGCCAGCAGCTCTAGCCCCCAGCAGCCCCAGCATTTT
TRBV7-6	14	NA	TRBD2	TRBJ2-2	CASSLALAIGELFF	TGTGCCAGCAGCTTAGCACTAGCGATCGGGGAGCTGTTTTTT
TRBV11-3	13	NA	NA	TRBJ2-7	CASSLSPLSEQYF	TGTGCCAGCAGCTTATCCCCGTTGAGCGAGCAGTACTTC
TRBV9	13	few	TRBD1	TRBJ1-5	CASGGQGLEPQHF	TGTGCCAGCGGGGGACAGGGTTTGGAGCCCCAGCATTTT
TRBV6-6	15	few	TRBD1	TRBJ2-7	CASRDIETGTYEQYF	TGTGCCAGCAGGGACATAGAGACAGGGACCTACGAGCAGTACTTC
TRBV6-5	14	few	NA	TRBJ2-5	CASSRAGLGETQYF	TGTGCCAGCAGCCGCGCAGGTCTGGGAGAGACCCAGTACTTC
TRBV5-4	16	NA	NA	TRBJ2-3	CASSSGRHSSTDTQYF	TGTGCCAGCAGCTCGGGGAGGCACTCTAGCACAGATACGCAGTATTTT
TRBV7-2	14	few	TRBD1	TRBJ2-7	CASSSRQGSYEQYF	TGTGCCAGCAGCTCCCGACAGGGCTCCTACGAGCAGTACTTC
TRBV5-1	16	few	NA	TRBJ2-3	CASSLGLRGSTDTQYF	TGCGCCAGCAGCTTGGGATTGAGGGGGAGTACAGATACGCAGTATTTT
TRBV6-6	15	NA	NA	TRBJ1-5	CASRTAQTDNQPQHF	TGTGCCAGCAGGACAGCCCAAACGGACAATCAGCCCCAGCATTTT
TRBV5-1	17	few	NA	TRBJ2-6	CASSFGQGHSGANVLTF	TGCGCCAGCAGCTTTGGGCAGGGACACTCTGGGGCCAACGTCCTGACTTTC
TRBV5-4	16	NA	TRBD2	TRBJ2-7	CASSSLGLAGTYEQYF	TGTGCCAGCAGCTCATTGGGACTAGCGGGGACCTACGAGCAGTACTTC